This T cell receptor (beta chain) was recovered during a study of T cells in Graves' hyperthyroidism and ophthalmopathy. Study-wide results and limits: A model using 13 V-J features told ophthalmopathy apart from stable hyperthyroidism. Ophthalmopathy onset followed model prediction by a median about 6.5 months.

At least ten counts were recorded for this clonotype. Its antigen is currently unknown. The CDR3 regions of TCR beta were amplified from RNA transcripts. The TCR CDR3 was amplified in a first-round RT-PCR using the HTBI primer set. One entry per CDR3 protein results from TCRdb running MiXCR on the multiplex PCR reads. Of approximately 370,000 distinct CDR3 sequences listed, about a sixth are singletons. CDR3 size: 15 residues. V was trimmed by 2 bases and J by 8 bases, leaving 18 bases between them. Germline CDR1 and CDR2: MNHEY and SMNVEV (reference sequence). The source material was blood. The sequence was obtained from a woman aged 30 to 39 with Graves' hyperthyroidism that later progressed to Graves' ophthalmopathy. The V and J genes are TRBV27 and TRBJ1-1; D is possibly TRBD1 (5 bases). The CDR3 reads CASSLTGANPGEAFF. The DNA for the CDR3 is TGTGCCAGCAGTTTAACAGGCGCAAACCCCGGGGAAGCTTTCTTT.